The 3 T cell receptor beta chains reported below all come from one sample, sequenced in a study of glioma-infiltrating T cells after dendritic cell vaccination. The assay was immunoSEQ multiplex PCR, and TCRdb's table has in-frame clones only and misses some. The repertoire has tens of thousands of clones, more than 75% of them found once; the top ten carry around 10%. Time point specified: after dendritic cell vaccination, including at tumor progression/relapse. The sequencing here drew on blood, taken after dendritic cell vaccination. The receptors shown here come from a human donor with glioblastoma.

The chain is built from TRBV7-9 and TRBJ2-3, with a possible D match to TRBD2 (5 bases). V shed 4 bases and J shed 3 bases, with 14 bases lying between them. Germline-derived CDR1 and CDR2 are SEHNR and FQNEAQ (reference sequence). The CDR3 is 15 residues long. The CDR3 spells CASSSLTRGTDTQYF. In DNA, the CDR3 is TGTGCCAGCAGCTCCCTGACTCGAGGGACAGATACGCAGTATTTT. Supplemented by reference TRBV7-9 and TRBJ2-3, the full variable domain reads DTGVSQNPRHKITKRGQNVTFRCDPISEHNRLYWYRQTLGQGPEFLTYFQNEAQLEKSRLLSDRFSAERPKGSFSTLEIQRTEQGDSAMYLCASSSLTRGTDTQYFGPGTRLTVL.

The chain combines TRBV12-5 with TRBJ1-1; 8 nucleotides align to TRBD1. Trimming cost V 8 bases and J 5 bases; bases outside gene matches: 7. CDR1 and CDR2 (germline): LGHNT, FRNRAP. The CDR3 is 13 residues long. CDR3 residues: CASQAGGRTEAFF. CDR3 in DNA: TGTGCTAGTCAAGCAGGGGGCAGGACTGAAGCTTTCTTT. Full variable domain (rest looked up from reference TRBV12-5 and TRBJ1-1): DARVTQTPRHKVTEMGQEVTMRCQPILGHNTVFWYRQTMMQGLELLAYFRNRAPLDDSGMPKDRFSAEMPDATLATLKIQPSEPRDSAVYFCASQAGGRTEAFFGQGTRLTVV.

The chain combines TRBV29-1 with TRBJ2-5; 7 positions agree with TRBD1. V lost 0 bases, J lost 0 bases, and 7 bases stayed unmatched. CDR3 length: 16 amino acids. CDR1 SQVTM and CDR2 ANQGSEA come from the germline V gene. The CDR3 sequence is CSVEDLTQGNQETQYF. The CDR3 DNA reads as TGCAGCGTTGAAGATCTGACACAGGGGAACCAAGAGACCCAGTACTTC.